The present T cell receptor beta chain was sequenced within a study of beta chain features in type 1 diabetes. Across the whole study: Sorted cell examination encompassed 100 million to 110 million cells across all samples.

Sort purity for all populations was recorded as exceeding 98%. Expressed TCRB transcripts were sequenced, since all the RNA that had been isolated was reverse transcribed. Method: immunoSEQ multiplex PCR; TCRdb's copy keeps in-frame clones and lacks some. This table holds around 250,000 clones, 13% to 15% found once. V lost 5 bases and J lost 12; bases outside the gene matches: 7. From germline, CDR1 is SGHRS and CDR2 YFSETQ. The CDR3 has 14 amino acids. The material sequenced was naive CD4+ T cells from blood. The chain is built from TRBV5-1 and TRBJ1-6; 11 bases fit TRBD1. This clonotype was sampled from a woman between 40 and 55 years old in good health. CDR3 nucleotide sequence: TGCGCCAGCAGACCGGGACAGGGGGGAGGACCCCTCCACTTT. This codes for CASRPGQGGGPLHF.